What follows describes a single T cell receptor (beta chain). As yet, its antigen is unknown. The data were taken from a study of response to subunit inactivated influenza vaccine. Study results and caveats: The authors offered the suggestion that each seasonal influenza vaccination recruits few new T cells.

With V trimmed by 6 bases and J by 6 bases, 11 bases remained unmatched. This CDR3 has 14 residues. TCRdb passed the RT-PCR reads through MiXCR, listing each CDR3 protein once. The sample lists fewer than 700,000 distinct CDR3 sequences, around 13% occurring once. The source material was PBMCs from blood, sampled more than 35 days after vaccination. The chain carries TRBV12-3 or TRBV12-4 and TRBJ2-7, with 7 bases matching TRBD2. The TCR comes from a man in his fifties who received an inactivated influenza vaccine. The CDR3 spells CASRRSGEHSEQYF. The CDR3 DNA reads TGTGCCAGCAGACGAAGCGGGGAGCATAGCGAGCAGTACTTC.